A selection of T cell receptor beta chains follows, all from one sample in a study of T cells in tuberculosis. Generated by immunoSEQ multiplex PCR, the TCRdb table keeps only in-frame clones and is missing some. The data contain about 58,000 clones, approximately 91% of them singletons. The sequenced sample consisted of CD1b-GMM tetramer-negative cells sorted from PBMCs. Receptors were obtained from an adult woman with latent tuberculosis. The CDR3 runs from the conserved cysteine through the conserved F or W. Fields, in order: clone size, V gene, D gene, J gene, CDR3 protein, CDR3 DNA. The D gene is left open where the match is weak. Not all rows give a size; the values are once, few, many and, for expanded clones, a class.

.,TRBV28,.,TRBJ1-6,CASSLYGDSPLHF,TGTGCCAGCAGTTTATACGGTGATTCACCCCTCCACTTT
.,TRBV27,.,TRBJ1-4,CASSLASATNEKLFF,TGTGCCAGCAGTCTCGCCTCGGCAACTAATGAAAAACTGTTTTTT
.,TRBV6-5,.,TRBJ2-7,CASSYSWTSFPYEQYF,TGTGCCAGCAGTTACTCCTGGACAAGTTTCCCCTACGAGCAGTACTTC
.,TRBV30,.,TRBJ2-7,CAWSSGQSYEQYF,TGTGCCTGGAGTTCCGGACAGTCCTACGAGCAGTACTTC
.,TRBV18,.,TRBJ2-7,CASSPQGSYEQYF,TGTGCCAGCTCACCACAGGGGTCCTACGAGCAGTACTTC
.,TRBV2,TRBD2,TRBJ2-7,CASRGLAGDPYEQYF,TGTGCCAGCAGAGGGCTAGCGGGGGATCCATACGAGCAGTACTTC
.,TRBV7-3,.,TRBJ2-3,CASSLPGVTDTQYF,TGTGCCAGCAGCTTACCGGGGGTCACAGATACGCAGTATTTT
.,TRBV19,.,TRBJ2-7,CASSMQGLSYEQYF,TGTGCCAGTAGTATGCAGGGGTTGTCGTACGAGCAGTACTTC
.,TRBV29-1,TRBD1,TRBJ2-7,CSVRTGGPPLHEQYF,TGCAGCGTTCGTACAGGGGGCCCCCCTCTCCACGAGCAGTACTTC
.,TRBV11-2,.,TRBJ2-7,CASSLEVGGFYEQYF,TGTGCCAGCAGCTTAGAGGTCGGCGGGTTTTACGAGCAGTACTTC
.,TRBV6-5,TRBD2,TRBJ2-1,CASSYSRTSVFDEQFF,TGTGCCAGCAGTTACTCGAGAACTAGCGTGTTCGATGAGCAGTTCTTC
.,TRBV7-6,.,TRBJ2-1,CASSPGGGLYNEQFF,TGTGCCAGCAGCCCGGGGGGCGGGTTATACAATGAGCAGTTCTTC
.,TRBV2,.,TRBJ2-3,CASRRGLGTDTQYF,TGTGCCAGCAGGAGGGGACTGGGCACAGATACGCAGTATTTT
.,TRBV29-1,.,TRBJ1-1,CSAFGVNTEAFF,TGCAGCGCATTCGGGGTCAACACTGAAGCTTTCTTT
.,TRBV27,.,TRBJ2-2,CASKPDLLDSSNTGELFF,TGTGCCAGCAAGCCAGACCTTTTGGACAGTTCGAACACCGGGGAGCTGTTTTTT
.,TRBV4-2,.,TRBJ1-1,CASSQGDRKAFF,TGTGCCAGCAGCCAGGGTGACAGGAAAGCTTTCTTT
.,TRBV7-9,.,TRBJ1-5,CASSHNPGGSSNQPQHF,TGTGCCAGCAGCCATAACCCTGGGGGGAGCAGCAATCAGCCCCAGCATTTT
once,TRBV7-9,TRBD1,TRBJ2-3,CASSPLQGIDTQYF,TGTGCCAGCAGCCCATTACAGGGGATCGATACGCAGTATTTT
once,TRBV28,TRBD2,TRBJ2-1,CASFRVGTSVYNEQFF,TGTGCCAGCTTTAGGGTCGGGACTAGCGTCTACAATGAGCAGTTCTTC
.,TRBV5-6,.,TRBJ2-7,CASSRGYMVDF,TGTGCCAGCAGCCGAGGTTACATGGTGGACTTC
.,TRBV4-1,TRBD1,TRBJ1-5,CASSQDPTGGSNQPQHF,TGCGCCAGCAGCCAAGACCCGACAGGGGGTAGCAATCAGCCCCAGCATTTT
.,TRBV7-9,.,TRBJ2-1,CASSPQRNEQFF,TGTGCCAGCAGCCCTCAGCGCAATGAGCAGTTCTTC
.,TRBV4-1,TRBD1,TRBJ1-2,CASSQGIRDSYGYTF,TGCGCCAGCAGCCAAGGGATTAGGGACAGTTATGGCTACACCTTC
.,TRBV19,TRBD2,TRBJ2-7,CASSISGQSYEQYF,TGTGCCAGTAGTATTAGCGGGCAATCCTACGAGCAGTACTTC
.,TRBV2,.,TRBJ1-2,CASRTGSSYGYTF,TGTGCCAGCAGAACAGGGTCGTCCTATGGCTACACCTTC
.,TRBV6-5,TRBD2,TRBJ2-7,CASSYSGRAYEQYF,TGTGCCAGCAGTTACTCTGGGAGGGCCTACGAGCAGTACTTC
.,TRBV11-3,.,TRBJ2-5,CASSLEPYPETQYF,TGTGCCAGCAGCTTAGAGCCCTACCCTGAGACCCAGTACTTC
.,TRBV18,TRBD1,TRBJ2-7,CASSQQGAGYEQYF,TGTGCCAGCTCACAACAGGGGGCTGGTTACGAGCAGTACTTC
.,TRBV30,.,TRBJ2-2,CAVGTVRTGELFF,TGTGCCGTCGGGACTGTACGCACCGGGGAGCTGTTTTTT
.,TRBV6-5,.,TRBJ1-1,CASSYSGRASEAFF,TGTGCCAGCAGTTACTCGGGGAGAGCTTCTGAAGCTTTCTTT
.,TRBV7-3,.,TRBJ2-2,CASSLTGANTGELFF,TGTGCCAGCAGCTTAACGGGCGCGAACACCGGGGAGCTGTTTTTT
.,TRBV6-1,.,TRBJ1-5,CASSEAAGFSNQPQHF,TGTGCCAGCAGTGAAGCAGCAGGTTTCAGCAATCAGCCCCAGCATTTT
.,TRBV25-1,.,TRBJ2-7,CASSPWREGLDEQYF,TGTGCCAGCAGCCCCTGGAGGGAAGGGCTTGACGAGCAGTACTTC
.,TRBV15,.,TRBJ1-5,CATSRDPKGQPQHF,TGTGCCACCAGCAGAGATCCCAAGGGGCAGCCCCAGCATTTT
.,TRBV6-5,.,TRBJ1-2,CASSDDSGGYGYTF,TGTGCCAGCAGTGACGATTCTGGCGGCTATGGCTACACCTTC
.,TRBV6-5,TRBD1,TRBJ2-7,CANRQGHPYEQYF,TGTGCCAACCGACAGGGCCATCCCTACGAGCAGTACTTC
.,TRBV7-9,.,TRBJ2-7,CASLMAGSYEQYF,TGTGCCAGTTTAATGGCAGGATCCTACGAGCAGTACTTC
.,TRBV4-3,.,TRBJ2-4,CASSQEGGENIQYF,TGCGCCAGCAGCCAAGAAGGGGGGGAGAACATTCAGTACTTC
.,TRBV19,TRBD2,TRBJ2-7,CASSILRTSFSYEQYF,TGTGCCAGTAGTATATTAAGGACTAGTTTCTCGTACGAGCAGTACTTC
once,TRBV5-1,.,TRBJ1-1,CASSLQAMNTEAFF,TGCGCCAGCAGCTTGCAGGCAATGAACACTGAAGCTTTCTTT